Below, 27 T cell receptor beta chains from the same sample are listed, as sequenced in a study of cytotoxic CD8 clonotypes in ibrutinib-treated CLL. The method was immunoSEQ multiplex PCR; TCRdb's version includes in-frame clones alone and lacks a portion of them. This table has about 300,000 clones, around 76% appearing once. Specimen: PBMCs, collected at disease progression, from a patient treated with ibrutinib. These receptors were collected from a human donor with chronic lymphocytic leukemia.

This clone was recorded only once. The CDR3 nucleotides are TGTGCCAGCAGCCCACGACTAGCGGGTCCCTACGAGCAGTACTTC. Translating it yields CASSPRLAGPYEQYF. This rearrangement joins TRBV9 to TRBJ2-7, with 10 nucleotides matching TRBD2. V trimming: 4 bases; J trimming: 2 bases; junction bases outside the gene matches: 6. Germline-derived CDR1 and CDR2 are SGDLS and YYNGEE. The CDR3 loop spans 15 amino acids.

J is TRBJ2-7 and V is TRBV5-4; 10 positions agree with TRBD1. Trimming took 4 bases from V and 2 from J; bases not matched to a gene: 3. The CDR3 is made up of 14 amino acids. The germline gives CDR1 SGHNT, CDR2 YYREEE (reference sequence). The CDR3 coding sequence is TGTGCCAGCAGCCGGACAGGGGGGGCCTACGAGCAGTACTTC. This encodes CASSRTGGAYEQYF.

V is TRBV7-6 and J is TRBJ2-7, with 7 positions matching TRBD2. Germline assignment: CDR1 SGHVS and CDR2 FNYEAQ. V was pared by 6 bases and J by 4 bases, with 9 bases of the junction left unmatched. The CDR3 length is 14 residues. This chain's CDR3 is CASSLGEGGYEQYF. CDR3 DNA sequence: TGTGCCAGCAGTCTTGGGGAGGGCGGGTACGAGCAGTACTTC.

The chain couples TRBV5-1 to TRBJ2-3; 8 bases are shared with TRBD1. Germline V gene sequence: CDR1 SGHRS, CDR2 YFSETQ. The CDR3 sequence is 13 residues long. V shed 5 bases and J 1 base; nucleotides not matched to a gene: 0. The CDR3 bases are TGCGCCAGCAGGGACAGGGGCACAGATACGCAGTATTTT. Translated: CASRDRGTDTQYF.

CDR3 residues: CASRPGTSFVTGELFF. CDR3 bases: TGTGCCAGCAGACCAGGGACTAGCTTTGTCACCGGGGAGCTGTTTTTT. This sequence joins TRBV28 and TRBJ2-2; TRBD2 matches at 9 bases. Looked up from germline, CDR1 is MDHEN and CDR2 is SYDVKM. After removal of 6 bases from V and 4 bases from J, the junction contained 9 bases not matched to a gene. This CDR3 is built from 16 residues.

This sequence joins TRBV25-1 and TRBJ2-7; maybe TRBD2 (5 bases). The CDR3 is 11 residues long. Germline loops: CDR1 MGHDK, CDR2 SYGVNS. The V end was cut by 10 bases, the J end by 6 bases, with 13 bases between. The CDR3 coding sequence is TGTGCCACCCTACTAGGTGCCGAGCAGTACTTC. Residues: CATLLGAEQYF.

This clone was recorded once. The rearrangement uses TRBV15 and TRBJ2-7, with 9 bases aligning to TRBD2. J gave up 4 bases and V 0 bases, and 4 bases lay outside the gene matches. This CDR3 region has 15 residues. Germline V gene data show CDR1 as LNHNV and CDR2 as YYDKDF (reference sequence). The CDR3 protein is CATSRESSGAYEQYF. The CDR3 nucleotides read TGTGCCACCAGCAGAGAGTCTAGCGGGGCGTACGAGCAGTACTTC.

The rearrangement uses TRBV5-1 and TRBJ2-7; D is possibly TRBD1 (5 bases). The CDR3 spans 12 residues. Germline CDR1 and CDR2: SGHRS and YFSETQ. With 4 bases removed from V and 3 bases from J, the gap between germline ends came to 8 bases. In DNA, the CDR3 is TGCGCCAGCAGCGGACACCTCTACGAGCAGTACTTC. It translates to CASSGHLYEQYF.

This clone was counted only a few times. CDR3 coding DNA: TGTGCCAGCAGTTACTCGCCACAGAATCAGCCCCAGCATTTT. Its protein is CASSYSPQNQPQHF. This chain links TRBV6-5 with TRBJ1-5; D is uncertain. In germline, CDR1 is MNHEY, CDR2 SVGAGI. The CDR3 runs to 14 residues. Trimming cost V 0 bases and J 4 bases, with 7 bases left between them.

The V call is TRBV6-6, the J call TRBJ1-1; D possibly corresponds to TRBD1 (5 bases). From germline, CDR1 is MNHNY and CDR2 SVGAGI (reference sequence). CDR3 size: 13 residues. V dropped 4 bases and J dropped 4 bases, with 10 bases sitting between them. The chain's CDR3 is CASSSRGPTEAFF. The CDR3 DNA sequence: TGTGCCAGCAGTTCCCGGGGCCCCACTGAAGCTTTCTTT.

The rearrangement uses TRBV19 and TRBJ1-5; 7 nucleotides match TRBD1. CDR3 length equals 17 residues. The trim removed 5 bases at V and 4 bases at J, leaving 14 bases unmatched. Germline loops: CDR1 LNHDA, CDR2 SQIVND (reference sequence). The CDR3: CASSWARRGLANQPQHF. CDR3 DNA sequence: TGTGCCAGTAGTTGGGCCCGAAGGGGGCTAGCTAATCAGCCCCAGCATTTT.

V usage is TRBV29-1 and J usage is TRBJ2-5; weak D call: TRBD2 (6 bases). Germline CDR1 reads SQVTM; CDR2 reads ANQGSEA. V was shortened by 1 base and J by 3 bases, with 9 bases between the two germline ends. The CDR3 spans 13 residues. This CDR3 reads CSVEAGLEETQYF. CDR3 nucleotide sequence: TGCAGCGTTGAAGCGGGACTCGAAGAGACCCAGTACTTC.

This sequence joins TRBV19 and TRBJ2-7, with 10 bases that match TRBD2. V trimming: 5 bases; J trimming: 2 bases; junction bases outside the gene matches: 3. The CDR3 sequence is 14 residues long. The V gene's germline CDR1 is LNHDA and CDR2 SQIVND (reference sequence). CDR3 sequence: CASSWTSGPYEQYF. As DNA, the CDR3 is TGTGCCAGTAGTTGGACTAGCGGACCCTACGAGCAGTACTTC.

This clone was seen a handful of times. The V call is TRBV11-2, the J call TRBJ2-7, with D possibly matching TRBD1 (6 bases). CDR3 length: 15 residues. V was cut by 0 bases and J by 5 bases, with 14 bases left in between. From germline, CDR1 is SGHAT and CDR2 FQNNGV. CDR3: CASSLEPWQGNEQYF. CDR3 DNA: TGTGCCAGCAGCTTAGAACCATGGCAGGGGAACGAGCAGTACTTC.

This clone was detected only once. The V and J genes are TRBV20-1 and TRBJ1-3; 7 bases are a match to TRBD1. The CDR3 has 11 residues. The V segment lost 6 bases and the J segment 8 bases; nucleotides outside the gene matches: 4. The germline gives CDR1 DFQATT, CDR2 SNEGSKA (reference sequence). CDR3 loop: CSARQGHTIYF. The CDR3, as DNA: TGCAGTGCAAGACAGGGCCACACCATATATTTT.

The chain couples TRBV28 to TRBJ1-5; D is undetermined. CDR1 is MDHEN and CDR2 is SYDVKM in the germline V gene. This CDR3 has 15 amino acids. V dropped 10 bases and J dropped 1 base, with 17 bases sitting between them. The CDR3 region has the DNA TGTGCCACCCACCCGGAGGGCCGGAGCAATCAGCCCCAGCATTTT. This gives the protein CATHPEGRSNQPQHF.

The V and J genes are TRBV28 and TRBJ1-5; D may be TRBD1 (6 bases). The CDR3 loop spans 15 amino acids. Germline values: CDR1 MDHEN, CDR2 SYDVKM. The V and J ends lost 2 bases and 3 bases respectively, with 11 bases between them. This CDR3 reads CASSLPGQYNQPQHF. CDR3 coding DNA: TGTGCCAGCAGTTTACCCGGACAGTACAATCAGCCCCAGCATTTT.

This clone was seen a few times. V and J are TRBV5-1 and TRBJ2-7, with TRBD1 matching 11 bases. The CDR3 length is 14 residues. With 4 bases clipped from V and 4 bases from J, the junction kept 4 bases outside the gene matches. In germline, CDR1 is SGHRS, CDR2 YFSETQ. In nucleotides, the CDR3 is TGCGCCAGCAGCACCGGACAGGGGGCTTACGAGCAGTACTTC. It translates to CASSTGQGAYEQYF.

DNA for the CDR3: TGCGCCAGCAGCTTGGGCCCAGGGAACTACAATGAGCAGTTCTTC. Protein product: CASSLGPGNYNEQFF. The rearrangement uses TRBV5-1 and TRBJ2-1, with TRBD1 as a possible D gene (5 bases). V was clipped by 0 bases and J by 3 bases, with 10 bases between them. Per germline, CDR1 SGHRS and CDR2 YFSETQ. The CDR3 has 15 amino acids.

This clone was observed a handful of times. V usage is TRBV10-3 and J usage is TRBJ2-7, with D perhaps TRBD1 or TRBD2 (6 bases each). V was pared by 0 bases and J by 3 bases, with 15 bases between. The CDR3 runs 16 residues. Germline assignment: CDR1 ENHRY and CDR2 SYGVKD. CDR3 sequence reads: CAISESTGGRYYEQYF. CDR3 sequence (DNA): TGTGCCATCAGTGAGTCGACCGGGGGCCGTTACTACGAGCAGTACTTC.

The sample holds a few counts of this clone. The chain has TRBV4-1 and TRBJ1-2; D perhaps matches TRBD1 (5 bases). The CDR3 contains 15 residues. Germline loops: CDR1 MGHRA, CDR2 YSYEKL. The V gene lost 0 bases and the J gene lost 4 bases, with 12 bases spanning the gap. The CDR3 sequence: CASSQEEGHPYGYTF. The DNA of the CDR3 is TGCGCCAGCAGCCAAGAAGAAGGACACCCCTATGGCTACACCTTC.

This clone was picked up a small number of times. The chain combines TRBV4-3 with TRBJ2-7; D remains unclear. V lost 0 bases and J lost 2, with 14 bases in between. The V gene's germline CDR1 is LGHNA and CDR2 YSLEER. The CDR3 sequence is 16 residues long. The CDR3 sequence: CASSQERIRPAYEQYF. CDR3 coding DNA: TGCGCCAGCAGCCAAGAACGGATCCGGCCTGCCTACGAGCAGTACTTC.

The V and J genes are TRBV19 and TRBJ2-7, with D maybe TRBD1 (6 bases). This CDR3 has 14 amino acids. The germline CDR1 and CDR2 sequences are LNHDA and SQIVND (reference sequence). Trimming took 6 bases from V and 2 from J, leaving 14 bases between them. The CDR3 nucleotides are TGTGCCAGTAGCATTAATACAGGGCCCTACGAGCAGTACTTC. Protein product: CASSINTGPYEQYF.

The chain links TRBV5-1 to TRBJ2-7; D uncertain. V was trimmed by 4 bases and J by 3 bases, leaving 14 bases between them. This CDR3 region has 14 residues. Germline CDR1 and CDR2: SGHRS and YFSETQ. The CDR3 DNA follows: TGCGCCAGCAGCCCTCTCCGGACGGGCTACGAGCAGTACTTC. Amino acid sequence: CASSPLRTGYEQYF.

This clone was counted a single time. The V gene is TRBV9, the J gene TRBJ2-1; TRBD1 or TRBD2 may be the D gene (6 bases each). V lost 4 bases, J lost 6 bases, and 17 bases lay in between. CDR3 size: 15 residues. Germline-derived CDR1 and CDR2 are SGDLS and YYNGEE. This chain's CDR3 is CASSQDLGGLNEQFF. The CDR3 bases are TGTGCCAGCAGCCAAGATTTGGGGGGCCTCAATGAGCAGTTCTTC.

The J gene is TRBJ2-7, the V gene TRBV4-2; 15 bases are shared with TRBD2. The germline CDR1 and CDR2 sequences are LGHNA and YNFKEQ. V was clipped by 2 bases and J by 6 bases; unmatched bases: 2. CDR3 length: 15 residues. Here the CDR3 reads CASSQRTSGGGEQYF. The CDR3 DNA is TGTGCCAGCAGCCAACGGACTAGCGGGGGGGGCGAGCAGTACTTC.

CDR3 nucleotide sequence: TGTGCCAGCTGTTTCGGGATGCTGCAAGAGACCCAGTACTTC. The encoded protein is CASCFGMLQETQYF. The chain has TRBV2 and TRBJ2-5; tentative D call: TRBD2 (5 bases). Trimming took 8 bases from V and 2 from J, leaving 15 bases between them. Germline V gene data show CDR1 as SNHLY and CDR2 as FYNNEI. The CDR3 has 14 amino acids. Looking up the rest from reference TRBV2 and TRBJ2-5 gives the full variable domain: EPEVTQTPSHQVTQMGQEVILRCVPISNHLYFYWYRQILGQKVEFLVSFYNNEISEKSEIFDDQFSVERPDGSNFTLKIRSTKLEDSAMYFCASCFGMLQETQYFGPGTRLLVL.